This record covers a single T cell receptor (beta chain). The data were obtained in a study of blood T cell repertoires in COVID-19. On the study more broadly: Samples taken during acute and convalescent COVID-19 were collected in the United States, Italy and Spain.

The V gene end was trimmed by 4 bases and the J gene end by 1 base; junction bases not matched to a gene: 6. This CDR3 is 16 amino acids long. CDR1 is SGHRS and CDR2 is YFSETQ in the germline V gene. Authors' analysis steps: Quantification of nucleated cells was approximated via reference gene primer amplification. Data came from immunoSEQ multiplex PCR; TCRdb stores just in-frame clones and leaves some out. Clonal size and the V and J genes are those of that table, whereas D and trimming came from the DNA. The top ten hold 3% of the sample, which has just under 250,000 clones, about 90% seen once. The receptor comes from a young woman who had recovered from COVID-19. The rearrangement uses TRBV5-1 and TRBJ2-3; TRBD2 matches 10 bases. The sample was peripheral blood. The chain's CDR3 is CASSRGLAGGTDTQYF. The DNA for the CDR3 is TGCGCCAGCAGCCGAGGGCTAGCGGGGGGCACAGATACGCAGTATTTT.